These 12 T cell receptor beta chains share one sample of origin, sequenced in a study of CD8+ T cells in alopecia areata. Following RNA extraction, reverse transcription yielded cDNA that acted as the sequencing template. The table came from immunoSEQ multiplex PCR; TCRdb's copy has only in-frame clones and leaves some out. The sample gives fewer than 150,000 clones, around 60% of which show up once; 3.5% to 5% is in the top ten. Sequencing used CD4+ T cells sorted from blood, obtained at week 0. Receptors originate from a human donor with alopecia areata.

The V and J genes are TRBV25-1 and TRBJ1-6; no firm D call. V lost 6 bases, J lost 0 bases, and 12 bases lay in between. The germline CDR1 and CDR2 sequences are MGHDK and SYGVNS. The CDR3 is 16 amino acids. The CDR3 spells CASSGPSSSYNSPLHF. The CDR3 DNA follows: TGTGCCAGCAGCGGGCCGTCGAGCTCCTATAATTCACCCCTCCACTTT.

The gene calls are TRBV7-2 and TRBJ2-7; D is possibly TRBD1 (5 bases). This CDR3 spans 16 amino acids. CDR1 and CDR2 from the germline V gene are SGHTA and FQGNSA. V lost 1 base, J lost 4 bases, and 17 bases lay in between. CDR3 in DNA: TGTGCCAGCAGCTTAGTATTAGGGGCGACTCTGTACGAGCAGTACTTC. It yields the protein CASSLVLGATLYEQYF.

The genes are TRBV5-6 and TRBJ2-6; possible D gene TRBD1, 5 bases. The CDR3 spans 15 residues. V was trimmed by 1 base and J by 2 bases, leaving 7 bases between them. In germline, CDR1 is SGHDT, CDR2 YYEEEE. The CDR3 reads CASSLKGTGANVLTF. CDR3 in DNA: TGTGCCAGCAGCTTGAAGGGGACTGGGGCCAACGTCCTGACTTTC.

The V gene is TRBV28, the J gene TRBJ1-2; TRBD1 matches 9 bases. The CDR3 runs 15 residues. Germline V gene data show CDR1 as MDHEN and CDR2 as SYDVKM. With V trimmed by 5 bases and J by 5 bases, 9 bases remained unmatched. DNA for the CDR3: TGTGCCAGCAGTGGACCGGGACAGGGAGGATATGGCTACACCTTC. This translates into CASSGPGQGGYGYTF.

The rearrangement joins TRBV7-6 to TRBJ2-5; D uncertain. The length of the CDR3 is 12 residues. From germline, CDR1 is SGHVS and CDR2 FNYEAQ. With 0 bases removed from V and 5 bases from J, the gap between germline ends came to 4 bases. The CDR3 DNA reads TGTGCCAGCAGCTTAGCGGTGGAGACCCAGTACTTC. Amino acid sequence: CASSLAVETQYF.

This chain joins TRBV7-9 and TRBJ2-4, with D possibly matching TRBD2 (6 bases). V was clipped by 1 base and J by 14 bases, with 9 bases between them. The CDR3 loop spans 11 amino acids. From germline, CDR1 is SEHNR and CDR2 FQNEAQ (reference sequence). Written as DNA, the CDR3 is TGTGCCAGCAGCTTAGGCAGGGAGGAGTACTTC. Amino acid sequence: CASSLGREEYF.

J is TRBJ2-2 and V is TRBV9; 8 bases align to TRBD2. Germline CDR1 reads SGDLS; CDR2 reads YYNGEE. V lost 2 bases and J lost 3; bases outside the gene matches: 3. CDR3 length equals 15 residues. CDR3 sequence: CASSVRGADTGELFF. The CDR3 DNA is TGTGCCAGCAGCGTGCGGGGGGCAGACACCGGGGAGCTGTTTTTT. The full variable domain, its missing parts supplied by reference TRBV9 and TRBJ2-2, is DSGVTQTPKHLITATGQRVTLRCSPRSGDLSVYWYQQSLDQGLQFLIQYYNGEERAKGNILERFSAQQFPDLHSELNLSSLELGDSALYFCASSVRGADTGELFFGEGSRLTVL.

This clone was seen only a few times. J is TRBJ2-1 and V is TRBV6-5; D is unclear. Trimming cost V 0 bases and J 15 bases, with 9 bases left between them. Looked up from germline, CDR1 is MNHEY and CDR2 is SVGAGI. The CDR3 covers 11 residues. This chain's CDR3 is CASSYSSETFF. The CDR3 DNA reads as TGTGCCAGCAGTTACTCTTCCGAGACGTTCTTC.

The CDR3 DNA is TGTGCCACCAGCAGAGATCTTGGGGCCGGGGAGCTGTTTTTT. Its translation is CATSRDLGAGELFF. J is TRBJ2-2 and V is TRBV15, with D hard to call. Germline V lookup: CDR1 LNHNV, CDR2 YYDKDF (reference sequence). The germline V and J ends were trimmed by 0 bases and 6 bases, with 8 bases remaining between them. The CDR3 has 14 amino acids.

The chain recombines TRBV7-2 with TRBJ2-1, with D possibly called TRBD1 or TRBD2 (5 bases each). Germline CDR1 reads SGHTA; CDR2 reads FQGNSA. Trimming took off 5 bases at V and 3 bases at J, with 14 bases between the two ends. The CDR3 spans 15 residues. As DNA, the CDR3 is TGTGCCAGCAGCCAGGGTGGGGGATTCTACAATGAGCAGTTCTTC. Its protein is CASSQGGGFYNEQFF.

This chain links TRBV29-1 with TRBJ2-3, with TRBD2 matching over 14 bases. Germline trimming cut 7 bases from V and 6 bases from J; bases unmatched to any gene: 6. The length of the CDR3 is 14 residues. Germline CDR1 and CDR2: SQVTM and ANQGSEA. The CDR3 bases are TGCAGCGCCGAGGGGACTAGCGGGAGCGATACGCAGTATTTT. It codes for CSAEGTSGSDTQYF.

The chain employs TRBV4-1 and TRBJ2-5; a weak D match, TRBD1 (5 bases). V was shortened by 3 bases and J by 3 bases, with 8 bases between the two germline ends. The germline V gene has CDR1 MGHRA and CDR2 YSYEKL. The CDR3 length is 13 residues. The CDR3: CASSQAGKETQYF. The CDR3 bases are TGCGCCAGCAGCCAGGCAGGGAAAGAGACCCAGTACTTC.